These 25 T cell receptor beta chains share one sample of origin, sequenced in a study of Graves' ophthalmopathy and Graves' hyperthyroidism. RNA served as the template for amplifying TCR beta CDR3 regions. HTBI-primed first-round RT-PCR preceded second-round multiplex PCR. TCRdb reprocessed the multiplex PCR reads via MiXCR and lists one record per CDR3 protein. Altogether approximately 1.2 million distinct CDR3 sequences are present, less than 45% being singletons, with the ten largest covering approximately 12%. The sequenced sample consisted of peripheral blood or thyroid tissue (not recorded which). These receptors all stem from an adult man with Graves' hyperthyroidism.

The V gene is TRBV7-9, the J gene TRBJ2-3, with a weak D call TRBD1 (5 bases). V lost 5 bases, J lost 1 base, and 13 bases lay in between. Germline V gene data show CDR1 as SEHNR and CDR2 as FQNEAQ (reference sequence). The length of the CDR3 is 15 residues. Here the CDR3 reads CASSAGSGGTDTQYF. CDR3 bases: TGTGCCAGCAGCGCAGGGTCCGGTGGCACAGATACGCAGTATTTT.

About this clonotype: This may stem from a read error, because a much larger clone lies one nucleotide away. The rearrangement joins TRBV7-2 to TRBJ1-6; no reliable D call. Germline values: CDR1 SGHTA, CDR2 FQGNSA. The CDR3 contains 15 residues. This chain's CDR3 is CASSLDFSAGSPLHF. CDR3 coding DNA: TGCGCCAGCAGCTTGGATTTCTCGGCTGGCTCACCCCTCCACTTT.

CDR3 amino acids: CSVERGAFF. CDR3 DNA: TGCAGCGTTGAACGGGGGGCTTTCTTT. This chain joins TRBV29-1 and TRBJ1-1; weak D call: TRBD1 (5 bases). Per the germline V gene, CDR1 is SQVTM and CDR2 is ANQGSEA. Trimming took off 2 bases at V and 11 bases at J, with 6 bases between the two ends. The CDR3 runs to 9 residues.

The CDR3 spells CSAVGPYQETQYF. CDR3 coding DNA: TGCAGTGCTGTGGGACCATACCAAGAGACCCAGTACTTC. The chain is built from TRBV20-1 and TRBJ2-5; D is perhaps TRBD1 or TRBD2 (5 bases each). V was pared by 5 bases and J by 0 bases, with 10 bases between. The CDR3 sequence is 13 residues long. Germline values: CDR1 DFQATT, CDR2 SNEGSKA (reference sequence).

This clonotype was detected many times. This chain uses TRBV10-3 with TRBJ2-5; tentative D call: TRBD1 (6 bases). CDR3 length: 15 residues. Germline V lookup: CDR1 ENHRY, CDR2 SYGVKD. The V gene lost 6 bases and the J gene lost 0 bases, with 14 bases spanning the gap. In DNA, the CDR3 is TGTGCCATCAGGCCCCGAGGGGACAACCAAGAGACCCAGTACTTC. It codes for CAIRPRGDNQETQYF.

The gene calls are TRBV9 and TRBJ1-1; D unclear. This CDR3 has 16 amino acids. Germline loops: CDR1 SGDLS, CDR2 YYNGEE. Trimming removed 0 bases at V and 0 bases at J, with 12 bases between. The CDR3 loop is CASSVAQDPMNTEAFF. The CDR3 region has the DNA TGTGCCAGCAGCGTAGCCCAGGACCCCATGAACACTGAAGCTTTCTTT.

This clonotype was counted at least ten times. The chain uses TRBV20-1 and TRBJ1-2, with D hard to call. CDR3 length equals 12 residues. Germline V gene data show CDR1 as DFQATT and CDR2 as SNEGSKA (reference sequence). V was pared by 6 bases and J by 1 base, with 9 bases between. In DNA form, the CDR3 reads TGCAGTGCCAACGCCCGTAACTATGGCTACACCTTC. Its protein product is CSANARNYGYTF.

This clonotype came up many times. The J gene is TRBJ2-7, the V gene TRBV7-8, with 7 bases matching TRBD1. Trimming removed 5 bases from V and 13 bases from J; junction bases left unmatched: 17. The CDR3 has 14 amino acids. CDR1 SGHVS and CDR2 FQNEAQ come from the germline V gene. The CDR3 loop is CASSPGTVSGSSYF. The CDR3 nucleotides read TGTGCCAGCAGCCCCGGGACAGTCTCGGGGAGTTCCTACTTC.

The chain links TRBV2 to TRBJ1-4; no clear D gene. The CDR3 contains 12 residues. Trimming cost V 6 bases and J 8 bases, with 10 bases left between them. Germline CDR1 SNHLY, CDR2 FYNNEI. CDR3 coding DNA: TGTGCCAGCAGGATAGGGAAGGAAAAACTGTTTTTT. Its protein is CASRIGKEKLFF.

This clonotype has only one observation. One end of the junction varies from germline; a read error may be responsible. The chain uses TRBV10-3 and TRBJ2-7; D tentatively reads TRBD1 or TRBD2 (5 bases each). There are 14 residues in the CDR3. Germline CDR1 and CDR2: ENHRY and SYGVKD. CDR3 in amino acids: CASSSRVGAGEQYF. The CDR3 coding sequence is TGTGCCAGCAGTTCCAGGGTCGGGGCCGGGGAGCAGTACTTC.

The chain recombines TRBV10-3 with TRBJ2-5; the D gene is possibly TRBD2 (6 bases). This CDR3 comprises 13 residues. Germline loops: CDR1 ENHRY, CDR2 SYGVKD. V gave up 7 bases and J gave up 2 bases, with 11 bases separating them. CDR3 loop: CAITSGRQETQYF. CDR3 DNA: TGTGCCATCACCAGCGGGCGACAAGAGACCCAGTACTTC.

The genes are TRBV7-2 and TRBJ2-7; TRBD2 matches 9 bases. CDR3 length: 15 amino acids. The ends lost 3 bases at V and 4 bases at J; junction bases unmatched: 7. The germline CDR1 and CDR2 sequences are SGHTA and FQGNSA. In DNA form, the CDR3 reads TGTGCCAGCAGCTTCAGTAGCGGGGGTGTGTACGAGCAGTACTTC. Translated, it gives CASSFSSGGVYEQYF.

V gene TRBV10-3 combines with J gene TRBJ1-4; D ambiguous. The CDR3 is 14 amino acids. Trimming removed 3 bases from V and 14 bases from J, with 19 bases in between. Germline V gene data show CDR1 as ENHRY and CDR2 as SYGVKD. The CDR3 coding sequence is TGTGCCATCAGTGACCCGTCCGCCCCGTTAGAGCTGTTTTTT. This codes for CAISDPSAPLELFF.

The chain couples TRBV20-1 to TRBJ1-4; possible D gene TRBD1, 6 bases. The V gene lost 3 bases and the J gene lost 13 bases, with 18 bases spanning the gap. Germline-derived CDR1 and CDR2 are DFQATT and SNEGSKA (reference sequence). This CDR3 region has 13 residues. Here the CDR3 reads CSASPGGGRVLFF. The CDR3 DNA reads TGCAGTGCTAGCCCCGGGGGGGGCCGGGTACTGTTTTTT.

As concerns this clonotype: A read error is possible here, since a much larger clone lies one base away. The V gene is TRBV2, the J gene TRBJ2-5; D not resolved. CDR3 size: 9 residues. Germline CDR1 and CDR2: SNHLY and FYNNEI. V was pared by 8 bases and J by 5 bases, with 3 bases between. The CDR3 here is CASHETQYF. The DNA of the CDR3 is TGTGCCAGCCATGAGACCCAGTACTTC.

This clonotype was found once. The limits of the CDR3 on the DNA are not certain, so only TCRdb's listed CDR3 is given. This chain joins TRBV20-1 and TRBJ2-7; the listed D gene, TRBD1, was not tested against the DNA. Ends included, the CDR3 has 21 residues. Germline V lookup: CDR1 DFQATT, CDR2 SNEGSKA (reference sequence). The CDR3 protein is CSARQGDTEAFFGQGTYEQYF.

In its sample, this clonotype was seen many times. The chain carries TRBV20-1 and TRBJ2-7; unclear D gene. The CDR3 totals 13 residues. Trimming cost V 0 bases and J 6 bases, with 12 bases left between them. The germline V gene has CDR1 DFQATT and CDR2 SNEGSKA (reference sequence). CDR3 coding DNA: TGCAGTGCTAGAGATAACCGAGGCCGCGAGCAGTACTTC. Its translation is CSARDNRGREQYF.

In regard to this clonotype: Germline is not matched at one junction end, which may reflect a read error. V gene TRBV5-1 combines with J gene TRBJ1-2, with no clear D. The CDR3 consists of 15 residues. Per germline, CDR1 SGHRS and CDR2 YFSETQ. The CDR3 spells CASSLGLTGDYGYTF. The CDR3 DNA reads as TGTGCCAGCAGCTTAGGCCTAACGGGTGACTATGGCTACACCTTC.

A remark on this clonotype: In this CDR3 the conserved last residue, phenylalanine or tryptophan, is missing, so a read error is likely. No DNA is shown, since the ends of the CDR3 on it are uncertain; the CDR3 is the one TCRdb lists. J is TRBJ1-3 and V is TRBV19; no DNA check was done on the table's D call, TRBD1. The CDR3 sequence runs 11 residues, both termini included. CDR1 is LNHDA, CDR2 SQIVND, per germline (reference sequence). The CDR3 region is CAIAAGQGTNT.

This clonotype was counted a few times. This chain links TRBV15 with TRBJ1-2; 7 bases are a match to TRBD1. Losses at the gene ends were 3 bases for V and 6 bases for J; bases not matched to a gene: 10. Germline CDR1 reads LNHNV; CDR2 reads YYDKDF (reference sequence). CDR3 length: 15 residues. The CDR3 sequence is CATSSRGDSWHGYTF. The CDR3 DNA reads TGTGCCACCAGCAGCCGGGGGGACAGCTGGCATGGCTACACCTTC.

This clonotype was recorded at least ten times. This chain uses TRBV19 with TRBJ1-5, with D unresolved. V lost 10 bases to trimming and J lost 4 bases, with 11 bases between them. The CDR3 consists of 12 residues. Germline V gives CDR1 LNHDA, CDR2 SQIVND (reference sequence). This CDR3 is CAIGAGNQPQHF. CDR3 coding DNA: TGTGCCATTGGTGCGGGGAATCAGCCCCAGCATTTT. Filled out from reference TRBV19 and TRBJ1-5, the complete variable domain reads DGGITQSPKYLFRKEGQNVTLSCEQNLNHDAMYWYRQDPGQGLRLIYYSQIVNDFQKGDIAEGYSVSREKKESFPLTVTSAQKNPTAFYLCAIGAGNQPQHFGDGTRLSIL.

This clonotype has more than one count but fewer than ten. CDR3 nucleotide sequence: TGTGCCAGCAGCCTGGGACAGGCCCCCTCCTACGAGCAGTACTTC. It yields the protein CASSLGQAPSYEQYF. V gene TRBV6-6 combines with J gene TRBJ2-7; 8 bases fit TRBD1. The CDR3 runs to 15 residues. Germline CDR1 is MNHNY and CDR2 is SVGAGI (reference sequence). Unmatched junction bases numbered 7, after V lost 6 bases and J lost 0 bases.

This clonotype appeared once. V usage is TRBV7-9 and J usage is TRBJ1-1; 9 bases agree with TRBD1. The CDR3 is 18 amino acids. Germline V gives CDR1 SEHNR, CDR2 FQNEAQ (reference sequence). V lost 5 bases and J lost 0; bases outside the gene matches: 13. DNA for the CDR3: TGTGCCAGCAGCGCCGGACAGGGGAGGGAAAAACTGAACACTGAAGCTTTCTTT. Translating it yields CASSAGQGREKLNTEAFF.

As concerns this clonotype: A clone one base away is much larger, so this may be a read error. V and J are TRBV5-6 and TRBJ1-2; D not resolved. Trimming left V 2 bases short and J 4 bases short, with 6 bases between. Germline-derived CDR1 and CDR2 are SGHDT and YYEEEE. CDR3 length: 12 residues. CDR3 nucleotide sequence: TGTGCCAGCAGCTTTGCCGGCTATGGCTACACCTTC. It encodes CASSFAGYGYTF.

This clonotype was found many times. The V gene is TRBV28, the J gene TRBJ1-2; no reliable D call. The V gene's germline CDR1 is MDHEN and CDR2 SYDVKM. Trimming removed 2 bases at V and 4 bases at J, with 8 bases between. The CDR3 is 13 amino acids. The CDR3 nucleotides read TGTGCCAGCAGTTTAGTTCAGGCCTATGGCTACACCTTC. This sequence encodes CASSLVQAYGYTF.